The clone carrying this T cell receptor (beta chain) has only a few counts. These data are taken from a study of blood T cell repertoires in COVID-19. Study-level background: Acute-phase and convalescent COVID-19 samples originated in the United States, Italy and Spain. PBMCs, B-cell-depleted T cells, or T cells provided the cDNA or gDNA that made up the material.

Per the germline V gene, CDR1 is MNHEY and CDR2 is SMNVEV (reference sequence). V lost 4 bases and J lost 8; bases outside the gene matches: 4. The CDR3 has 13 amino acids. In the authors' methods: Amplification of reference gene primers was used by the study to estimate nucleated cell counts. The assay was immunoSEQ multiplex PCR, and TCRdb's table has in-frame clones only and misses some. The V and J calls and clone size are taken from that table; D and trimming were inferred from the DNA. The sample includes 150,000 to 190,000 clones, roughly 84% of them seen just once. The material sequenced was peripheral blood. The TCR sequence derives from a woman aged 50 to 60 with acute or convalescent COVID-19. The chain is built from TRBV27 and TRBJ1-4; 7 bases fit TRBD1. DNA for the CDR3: TGTGCCAGCAGTTCCCGGGACAGCGAAAAACTGTTTTTT. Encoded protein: CASSSRDSEKLFF.